One sample yielded the 27 T cell receptor beta chains listed below, sequenced in a study of neurological immune-mediated disorders. MiXCR, run by TCRdb on the 5' RACE reads, gives a single entry per CDR3 protein. The table has just under 60,000 distinct CDR3 sequences, 2% to 3% seen once. The source material was PBMCs. The receptors derive from a man over 45 with multiple sclerosis.

Ten or more counts support this clonotype. The chain uses TRBV7-8 and TRBJ2-7, with 11 bases matching TRBD1. The CDR3 contains 14 residues. Germline V gene sequence: CDR1 SGHVS, CDR2 FQNEAQ. J lost 2 bases, V lost 5 bases, and 2 bases had no gene match. Here the CDR3 DNA reads TGTGCCAGCAGCGGGGACAGGGGGGCCTACGAGCAGTACTTC. Translated, it gives CASSGDRGAYEQYF.

This clonotype was picked up many times. Here the CDR3 reads CASSPRGQGHYGYTF. DNA of the CDR3: TGCGCCAGCAGCCCTAGGGGACAGGGGCACTATGGCTACACCTTC. The chain combines TRBV5-1 with TRBJ1-2; the match to TRBD1 covers 10 bases. The CDR3 sequence is 15 residues long. Germline trimming cut 4 bases from V and 3 bases from J; bases unmatched to any gene: 6. Germline CDR1 SGHRS, CDR2 YFSETQ.

This clonotype was seen repeatedly, ten times or more. The chain joins TRBV5-5 to TRBJ1-2; a weak D match, TRBD1 (6 bases). The CDR3 is 15 residues long. V lost 0 bases to trimming and J lost 2 bases, with 11 bases between them. CDR1 and CDR2 from the germline V gene are SGHKS and YYEKEE (reference sequence). CDR3 sequence reads: CASSLGGAPNYGYTF. CDR3 nucleotide sequence: TGTGCCAGCAGCTTGGGGGGGGCTCCCAACTATGGCTACACCTTC.

V is TRBV3-1 and J is TRBJ2-2; D remains unclear. The germline V gene encodes CDR1 LGHDT and CDR2 YNNKEL (reference sequence). V shed 6 bases and J shed 0 bases, with 8 bases lying between them. CDR3 size: 14 residues. The CDR3 here is CASSRSSNTGELFF. The DNA for the CDR3 is TGTGCCAGCAGTAGGAGTTCGAACACCGGGGAGCTGTTTTTT.

In its sample, this clonotype was seen many times. The chain links TRBV9 to TRBJ2-5; 7 bases align to TRBD2. The trim removed 0 bases at V and 4 bases at J, leaving 6 bases unmatched. Germline V CDR1 and CDR2: SGDLS, YYNGEE. CDR3 length: 15 residues. CDR3 bases: TGTGCCAGCAGCGTAGTAGGGACGGGGGGAGAGACCCAGTACTTC. Translating gives CASSVVGTGGETQYF.

This clonotype was seen many times. CDR3 bases: TGCAGTGCTGTGGGACAGGGCTTTAACACTGAAGCTTTCTTT. This translates into CSAVGQGFNTEAFF. This chain joins TRBV20-1 and TRBJ1-1, with TRBD1 identical over 9 bases. The germline CDR1 and CDR2 sequences are DFQATT and SNEGSKA (reference sequence). The CDR3 is 14 amino acids. The J segment lost 2 bases and the V segment lost 5 bases, leaving 6 bases of the junction unmatched.

Many counts were recorded for this clonotype. This chain uses TRBV25-1 with TRBJ2-3; the D gene is possibly TRBD2 (6 bases). The CDR3 runs to 16 residues. V was trimmed by 6 bases and J by 0 bases, leaving 16 bases between them. Germline-derived CDR1 and CDR2 are MGHDK and SYGVNS. The CDR3 reads CASRSRLTSSTDTQYF. CDR3 DNA sequence: TGTGCCAGCAGATCCCGACTCACTAGCAGCACAGATACGCAGTATTTT.

In its sample, this clonotype was seen many times. This chain connects TRBV29-1 to TRBJ2-1; unclear D gene. CDR3 length: 11 amino acids. Between the trimmed V and J ends, which lost 1 base and 8 bases, there was a span of 6 bases. Germline values: CDR1 SQVTM, CDR2 ANQGSEA. CDR3: CSVEVVDEQFF. The CDR3 DNA reads as TGCAGCGTTGAAGTGGTCGATGAGCAGTTCTTC.

This clonotype was seen ten or more times. The V call is TRBV29-1, the J call TRBJ2-2; 8 bases map to TRBD1. After removal of 5 bases from V and 4 bases from J, the junction contained 6 bases not matched to a gene. In germline, CDR1 is SQVTM, CDR2 ANQGSEA. The CDR3 is made up of 14 amino acids. In DNA form, the CDR3 reads TGCAGCGTTCCGGGGACAGGCTTCACCGGGGAGCTGTTTTTT. Protein product: CSVPGTGFTGELFF.

This clonotype was seen at least ten times. This chain links TRBV29-1 with TRBJ2-1; 9 positions match TRBD1. The CDR3 covers 14 residues. Looked up from germline, CDR1 is SQVTM and CDR2 is ANQGSEA. The J segment lost 7 bases and the V segment lost 6 bases, leaving 10 bases of the junction unmatched. CDR3 in amino acids: CSVIGQGSLNEQFF. The CDR3 coding sequence is TGCAGCGTAATAGGACAGGGGAGTTTGAATGAGCAGTTCTTC.

In its sample, this clonotype was seen many times. DNA of the CDR3: TGCGCCAGCAGCCAACGACAGGGATTTGGCACTGAAGCTTTCTTT. Translated, it gives CASSQRQGFGTEAFF. The chain uses TRBV4-1 and TRBJ1-1; 7 bases are a match to TRBD1. V trimming: 2 bases; J trimming: 4 bases; junction bases outside the gene matches: 7. Germline loops: CDR1 MGHRA, CDR2 YSYEKL. The CDR3 sequence is 15 residues long.

Many counts were recorded for this clonotype. The chain combines TRBV7-2 with TRBJ2-7, with D possibly called TRBD1 or TRBD2 (5 bases each). The V gene's germline CDR1 is SGHTA and CDR2 FQGNSA. V lost 1 base, J lost 3 bases, and 16 bases lay in between. This CDR3 is built from 16 residues. CDR3 coding DNA: TGTGCCAGCAGCTTAGGAAGTAAGTGGGACGTCTACGAGCAGTACTTC. Its translation is CASSLGSKWDVYEQYF.

This clonotype was seen at least ten times. This chain links TRBV7-9 with TRBJ2-3, with a weak D call TRBD2 (6 bases). This CDR3 region has 15 residues. The germline V and J ends were trimmed by 0 bases and 2 bases, with 9 bases remaining between them. Germline lookup yields CDR1 SEHNR and CDR2 FQNEAQ (reference sequence). CDR3 sequence: CASSLAVAATDTQYF. The CDR3, as DNA: TGTGCCAGCAGCTTAGCGGTAGCGGCCACAGATACGCAGTATTTT.

This clonotype was seen at least ten times. The CDR3 loop is CSVGWRNEQFF. The CDR3 DNA reads TGCAGCGTTGGATGGCGGAATGAGCAGTTCTTC. The genes are TRBV29-1 and TRBJ2-1; unclear D gene. Germline V gene data show CDR1 as SQVTM and CDR2 as ANQGSEA. CDR3 length equals 11 residues. V lost 4 bases and J lost 7, with 8 bases in between.

This clonotype showed up many times. The chain is built from TRBV28 and TRBJ1-1; 7 bases line up with TRBD1. The V and J ends lost 3 bases and 11 bases, in that order; junction bases with no gene match: 6. Germline CDR1 reads MDHEN; CDR2 reads SYDVKM. The CDR3 consists of 12 residues. CDR3 nucleotide sequence: TGTGCCAGCAGTTTCCCCACAGGGGCCGCTTTCTTT. As protein: CASSFPTGAAFF.

This clonotype was counted many times. This sequence joins TRBV5-6 and TRBJ2-5; D is perhaps TRBD2 (6 bases). There are 17 residues in the CDR3. V dropped 0 bases and J dropped 2 bases, with 17 bases sitting between them. CDR1 is SGHDT, CDR2 YYEEEE, per germline. CDR3 sequence (DNA): TGTGCCAGCAGCTTGGCTGGTAGGGAAGGAGGGCAAGAGACCCAGTACTTC. This translates into CASSLAGREGGQETQYF.

This clonotype was counted at least ten times. The gene calls are TRBV5-1 and TRBJ1-3, with D uncertain. The CDR3 is 16 residues long. The V gene lost 3 bases and the J gene lost 0 bases, with 13 bases spanning the gap. CDR1 is SGHRS and CDR2 is YFSETQ in the germline V gene. DNA for the CDR3: TGCGCCAGCAGCTCTCGGACGGGGAACTCTGGAAACACCATATATTTT. Translated, it gives CASSSRTGNSGNTIYF.

This clonotype appeared many times. The chain couples TRBV5-1 to TRBJ2-7; D gene ambiguous. CDR3 size: 14 residues. Trimming left V 1 base short and J 0 bases short, with 8 bases between. Looked up from germline, CDR1 is SGHRS and CDR2 is YFSETQ. This chain's CDR3 is CASSLSASSYEQYF. In nucleotides, the CDR3 is TGCGCCAGCAGCTTGTCCGCCAGCTCCTACGAGCAGTACTTC.

This clonotype was counted ten times or more. V and J are TRBV20-1 and TRBJ2-1; 7 nucleotides match TRBD1. Germline V lookup: CDR1 DFQATT, CDR2 SNEGSKA (reference sequence). The CDR3 length is 13 residues. V was clipped by 6 bases and J by 7 bases; unmatched bases: 9. The CDR3, as DNA: TGCAGTGCGCCTCGACAGGGTAGGAATGAGCAGTTCTTC. It specifies CSAPRQGRNEQFF.

Sample share makes this clonotype medium-sized (0.01 to 0.1%). This chain connects TRBV6-4 to TRBJ2-3; 10 bases are shared with TRBD1. The CDR3 has 13 amino acids. J gave up 3 bases and V 8 bases, and 2 bases lay outside the gene matches. Germline assignment: CDR1 MRHNA and CDR2 SNTAGT. DNA for the CDR3: TGTGCCAGCGGGACAGGGGCAACAGATACGCAGTATTTT. Translated, it gives CASGTGATDTQYF.

This clonotype was detected ten times or more. This chain connects TRBV7-9 to TRBJ1-1, with unresolved D. V was cut by 5 bases and J by 0 bases, with 16 bases left in between. The V gene's germline CDR1 is SEHNR and CDR2 FQNEAQ (reference sequence). The CDR3 consists of 16 residues. Here the CDR3 DNA reads TGTGCCAGCAGCCCTGCAGAGGGATCACTGAACACTGAAGCTTTCTTT. Its translation: CASSPAEGSLNTEAFF.

This clonotype was detected many times. The chain links TRBV29-1 to TRBJ2-5; TRBD1 aligns across 10 bases. CDR1 and CDR2 from the germline V gene are SQVTM and ANQGSEA. V trimming: 6 bases; J trimming: 5 bases; junction bases outside the gene matches: 6. The CDR3 totals 13 residues. The CDR3 loop is CSVRQGAVETQYF. CDR3 nucleotides: TGCAGCGTACGACAGGGGGCGGTGGAGACCCAGTACTTC. The full variable domain, in which reference TRBV29-1 and TRBJ2-5 provide the parts outside the CDR3, is SAVISQKPSRDICQRGTSLTIQCQVDSQVTMMFWYRQQPGQSLTLIATANQGSEATYESGFVIDKFPISRPNLTFSTLTVSNMSPEDSSIYLCSVRQGAVETQYFGPGTRLLVL.

In its sample, this clonotype was seen many times. The chain recombines TRBV5-8 with TRBJ2-4; perhaps D is TRBD1 or TRBD2 (5 bases each). CDR1 and CDR2 from the germline V gene are SGHTS and YDEGEE. The CDR3 contains 15 residues. V was cut by 0 bases and J by 2 bases, with 9 bases left in between. The CDR3 is CASSLEGETKNIQYF. The CDR3 region has the DNA TGTGCCAGCAGCTTGGAAGGGGAGACCAAAAACATTCAGTACTTC.

This clonotype occurred many times. The CDR3 sequence: CSARNRVLQNQPQHF. The DNA of the CDR3 is TGCAGTGCTAGAAACAGGGTCCTGCAAAATCAGCCCCAGCATTTT. The chain recombines TRBV20-1 with TRBJ1-5, with D possibly matching TRBD1 (6 bases). This CDR3 is 15 amino acids long. Looked up from germline, CDR1 is DFQATT and CDR2 is SNEGSKA (reference sequence). The V gene lost 2 bases and the J gene lost 4 bases, with 15 bases spanning the gap.

This clonotype came up many times. This chain uses TRBV10-3 with TRBJ2-5; possibly TRBD2 for D (5 bases). V was cut by 6 bases and J by 5 bases, with 16 bases left in between. CDR3 size: 14 residues. CDR1 and CDR2 from the germline V gene are ENHRY and SYGVKD. CDR3 DNA: TGTGCCATCAGGGGAGCGCAGCGCCCCGAGACCCAGTACTTC. Its translation is CAIRGAQRPETQYF.

This clonotype was picked up many times. V usage is TRBV7-6 and J usage is TRBJ2-7; 7 bases fit TRBD1. The CDR3 is made up of 14 amino acids. The J segment lost 2 bases and the V segment lost 4 bases, leaving 5 bases of the junction unmatched. The germline V gene encodes CDR1 SGHVS and CDR2 FNYEAQ. DNA of the CDR3: TGTGCCAGCAGCTCGCTGACAGGGACCTACGAGCAGTACTTC. It translates to CASSSLTGTYEQYF.

At least ten counts were recorded for this clonotype. The chain combines TRBV7-9 with TRBJ2-7; possibly TRBD1 for D (8 bases). V was shortened by 5 bases and J by 2 bases, with 19 bases between the two germline ends. The CDR3 loop spans 16 amino acids. Germline V lookup: CDR1 SEHNR, CDR2 FQNEAQ (reference sequence). This CDR3 reads CASSRGVAGGTYEQYF. Written as DNA, the CDR3 is TGTGCCAGCAGCCGGGGGGTTGCAGGGGGCACCTACGAGCAGTACTTC.